These 16 T cell receptor beta chains came from one sample sequenced in a study of T-cell memory formation after mild COVID-19. Each CDR3 protein gets one entry after TCRdb re-called the 5' RACE reads with MiXCR. The sample lists 300,000 or so distinct CDR3 sequences; 15% to 20% were seen once. The sequencing input was PBMCs or a T cell subset sorted from them (not recorded which). Receptor source: a man aged 18 to 35 who had mild COVID-19 (a few samples of this study predate the infection). Cell type and time point are not known.

This clonotype was seen a few times. This chain joins TRBV5-1 and TRBJ2-3; TRBD1 aligns across 7 bases. The V gene end was trimmed by 4 bases and the J gene end by 1 base; junction bases not matched to a gene: 6. Germline CDR1 is SGHRS and CDR2 is YFSETQ. The CDR3 covers 15 residues. The CDR3 reads CASSPEGTGTDTQYF. The CDR3 DNA follows: TGCGCCAGCAGCCCGGAAGGGACAGGCACAGATACGCAGTATTTT.

In its sample, this clonotype was seen many times. The CDR3 spells CASSFDAVTDTQYF. CDR3 coding DNA: TGTGCCAGCAGCTTTGATGCGGTCACAGATACGCAGTATTTT. This rearrangement joins TRBV5-5 to TRBJ2-3; D gene unclear. The V end was cut by 2 bases, the J end by 2 bases, with 9 bases between. This CDR3 has 14 amino acids. Germline CDR1 reads SGHKS; CDR2 reads YYEKEE (reference sequence).

This clonotype appeared a few times. The chain links TRBV18 to TRBJ1-5; D uncertain. V lost 3 bases and J 4 bases, leaving 7 bases between the germline ends. Germline V lookup: CDR1 KGHSH, CDR2 LQKENI. The CDR3 spans 13 residues. DNA of the CDR3: TGTGCCAGCTCACCCCTACAGAATCAGCCCCAGCATTTT. Translation gives CASSPLQNQPQHF.

This clonotype came up a few times. The rearrangement links TRBV5-1 to TRBJ1-2; D remains unclear. The CDR3 runs to 14 residues. The germline gives CDR1 SGHRS, CDR2 YFSETQ. Trimming left V 4 bases short and J 2 bases short, with 12 bases between. The CDR3 DNA is TGCGCCAGCAGCCTACAATCTTCCAACTATGGCTACACCTTC. It yields the protein CASSLQSSNYGYTF.

This clonotype was counted a few times. In DNA form, the CDR3 reads TGTGCCAGCAGCCCTAGCCCGACTAGCAGGAATGAGCAGTTCTTC. It codes for CASSPSPTSRNEQFF. The chain couples TRBV11-2 to TRBJ2-1, with 7 bases lining up with TRBD2. V trimming: 5 bases; J trimming: 7 bases; junction bases outside the gene matches: 11. The CDR3 is made up of 15 amino acids. The germline V gene encodes CDR1 SGHAT and CDR2 FQNNGV.

The genes are TRBV4-1 and TRBJ1-2, with D perhaps matching TRBD1 (6 bases). Germline V gene sequence: CDR1 MGHRA, CDR2 YSYEKL. The V end was cut by 7 bases, the J end by 4 bases, with 28 bases between. The CDR3 extends over 18 amino acids. CDR3 sequence: CASTLLGTGHISGYGYTF. CDR3 sequence (DNA): TGCGCCAGCACCCTCCTTGGTACAGGGCACATTTCAGGCTATGGCTACACCTTC.

The V gene is TRBV12-3 or TRBV12-4, the J gene TRBJ1-5; 7 bases align to TRBD1. The V and J ends lost 5 bases and 6 bases, in that order; junction bases with no gene match: 10. This CDR3 region has 15 residues. The CDR3 region is CASSTTRQGGQPQHF. The CDR3 DNA reads TGTGCCAGCAGTACCACGAGACAGGGTGGTCAGCCCCAGCATTTT.

This clonotype was seen a few times. The V call is TRBV12-3 or TRBV12-4, the J call TRBJ2-1; D is ambiguous. Trimming cost V 6 bases and J 10 bases, with 13 bases left between them. The length of the CDR3 is 12 residues. The CDR3 coding sequence is TGTGCCAGCAGCCTCCGGATCAAGGAGCAGTTCTTC. This sequence encodes CASSLRIKEQFF.

V is TRBV6-1 and J is TRBJ1-5; no firm D call. V lost 4 bases, J lost 0 bases, and 7 bases lay in between. The CDR3 has 14 residues. Per the germline V gene, CDR1 is MNHNS and CDR2 is SASEGT. In DNA form, the CDR3 reads TGTGCCAGCAGTGTACTAGATAGCAATCAGCCCCAGCATTTT. This encodes CASSVLDSNQPQHF.

This clonotype was seen only a few times. The chain is built from TRBV20-1 and TRBJ1-2, with TRBD1 matching 7 bases. Per germline, CDR1 DFQATT and CDR2 SNEGSKA (reference sequence). V shed 1 base and J 6 bases; nucleotides not matched to a gene: 5. This CDR3 is 13 amino acids long. The CDR3 DNA is TGCAGTGCTAGAGTGGGGACAGTGAATGGCTACACCTTC. Protein: CSARVGTVNGYTF.

This clonotype has a count of ten or more. The rearrangement joins TRBV10-3 to TRBJ1-1; D remains ambiguous. This CDR3 is built from 11 residues. Germline V gene lookup returns CDR1 ENHRY and CDR2 SYGVKD. V gave up 0 bases and J gave up 9 bases, with 5 bases separating them. Here the CDR3 reads CAISESTQAFF. DNA of the CDR3: TGTGCCATCAGTGAGTCGACACAAGCTTTCTTT.

This clonotype was found many times. The CDR3 protein is CASSWGGTGELFF. CDR3 coding DNA: TGTGCCAGCAGTTGGGGTGGCACCGGGGAGCTGTTTTTT. The chain recombines TRBV27 with TRBJ2-2; D call uncertain. Trimming shortened V by 4 bases and J by 4 bases, and 7 bases separated the two germline ends. The CDR3 length is 13 residues. Germline V gene sequence: CDR1 MNHEY, CDR2 SMNVEV (reference sequence).

The CDR3, as DNA: TGCGCCAGCAGCCAAGGGGAGGTGAGCTACACTGAAGCTTTCTTT. Residues: CASSQGEVSYTEAFF. The chain has TRBV4-3 and TRBJ1-1, with D unresolved. The V end was cut by 1 base, the J end by 3 bases, with 12 bases between. The CDR3 runs to 15 residues. Per the germline V gene, CDR1 is LGHNA and CDR2 is YSLEER.

This clonotype was observed a few times. The chain links TRBV20-1 to TRBJ2-1, with TRBD2 matching over 7 bases. The CDR3 loop spans 12 amino acids. From germline, CDR1 is DFQATT and CDR2 SNEGSKA (reference sequence). V shed 3 bases and J 9 bases; nucleotides not matched to a gene: 5. This CDR3 is CSASGGRGEQFF. The DNA of the CDR3 is TGCAGTGCTAGTGGGGGGAGGGGTGAGCAGTTCTTC.

In this sample, this clonotype turned up many times. V is TRBV10-3 and J is TRBJ2-7; perhaps D is TRBD1 or TRBD2 (5 bases each). CDR1 and CDR2 from the germline V gene are ENHRY and SYGVKD. Trimming took 11 bases from V and 8 from J, leaving 16 bases between them. The CDR3 runs 11 residues. The CDR3 sequence: CASKGSGQQYV. CDR3 sequence (DNA): TGTGCCTCCAAAGGGTCGGGGCAGCAGTACGTC.

This clonotype was detected ten times or more. The chain has TRBV12-3 or TRBV12-4 and TRBJ2-7; D not certain. CDR3 length: 10 residues. V was cut by 4 bases and J by 5 bases, with 3 bases left in between. CDR3 sequence reads: CASSSHEQYV. In nucleotides, the CDR3 is TGTGCCAGCAGTTCCCACGAGCAGTACGTC.